This is a list of T cell receptor beta chains from one sample in a study of blood T cell repertoires in COVID-19. Repertoires were generated with immunoSEQ multiplex PCR, while TCRdb's copy carries only in-frame clones and drops some. The repertoire holds some 270,000 clones, with around nine tenths as singletons. The specimen was peripheral blood. These receptors originate from a man between 40 and 49 years old with active or convalescent COVID-19. CDR3s include the opening cysteine and the closing phenylalanine or tryptophan. A D gene is named only where the DNA matches it firmly. The size entry is marked missing in some rows and otherwise reads once, few, many or a size class.

>-|TRBV30|-|TRBJ1-3
CAYDRSSGNTIYF
TGTGCTTACGACAGGAGCTCTGGAAACACCATATATTTT
>-|TRBV4-2|-|TRBJ2-3
CASSQDRGATTDTQYF
TGTGCCAGCAGCCAAGATCGGGGGGCCACCACAGATACGCAGTATTTT
>TRBD2|TRBV6-1|-|TRBJ2-7
CASSDPAGMNHEQYF
TGTGCCAGCAGTGATCCAGCGGGAATGAACCACGAGCAGTACTTC
>-|TRBV29-1|-|TRBJ2-5
CSVTEETQYF
TGCAGCGTGACAGAAGAGACCCAGTACTTC
>TRBD1|TRBV7-6|-|TRBJ2-7
CASSLALAGGDEQYF
TGTGCCAGCAGCTTAGCGTTAGCAGGGGGCGACGAGCAGTACTTC
>-|TRBV7-8|-|TRBJ2-2
CASSLLAGAGELFF
TGTGCCAGCAGCTTACTTGCGGGTGCCGGGGAGCTGTTTTTT
>-|TRBV7-9|once|TRBJ2-5
CASSFGGKETQYF
TGTGCCAGCAGCTTCGGAGGGAAAGAGACCCAGTACTTC
>-|TRBV5-1|few|TRBJ1-5
CASSLRGLGNQPQHF
TGCGCCAGCAGCTTGAGAGGGTTAGGCAATCAGCCCCAGCATTTT
>-|TRBV6-6|-|TRBJ1-2
CASRSGGDYGYTF
TGTGCCAGCAGATCGGGGGGGGACTATGGCTACACCTTC
>-|TRBV4-1|-|TRBJ2-2
CASSQDSSVVRELFF
TGCGCCAGCAGCCAAGATAGTAGCGTGGTTCGGGAGCTGTTTTTT
>-|TRBV1|-|TRBJ1-4
CTSSHATNEKLFF
TGCACCAGCAGTCATGCAACTAATGAAAAACTGTTTTTT
>-|TRBV5-6|few|TRBJ1-2
CASSLAGNFYGYTF
TGTGCCAGCAGCTTGGCCGGGAACTTCTATGGCTACACCTTC
>-|TRBV27|-|TRBJ1-4
CASSLYSLGEKLFF
TGTGCCAGCAGTTTGTACAGTCTCGGCGAAAAACTGTTTTTT
>-|TRBV30|-|TRBJ1-4
CAWSHWSMGNNEKLFF
TGTGCCTGGAGTCACTGGAGTATGGGTAACAATGAAAAACTGTTTTTT
>-|TRBV5-6|-|TRBJ2-7
CASSLMSPSYEQYF
TGTGCCAGCAGCTTGATGAGCCCCTCCTACGAGCAGTACTTC
>TRBD1|TRBV7-9|-|TRBJ1-6
CASSLGWDRSPFRPPLHF
TGTGCCAGCAGCTTAGGTTGGGACAGGTCTCCCTTTAGACCACCCCTCCACTTT
>TRBD1|TRBV12-5|few|TRBJ1-4
CASGLVLGRGQEKLFF
TGTGCTAGTGGTTTGGTACTAGGCAGGGGGCAAGAAAAACTGTTTTTT
>TRBD2|TRBV9|-|TRBJ2-7
CASSVAGGALNYEQYF
TGTGCCAGCAGCGTAGCCGGGGGGGCACTAAACTACGAGCAGTACTTC
>TRBD1|TRBV18|-|TRBJ1-6
CASSPQGAYNSPLHF
TGTGCCAGCTCACCACAGGGGGCGTATAATTCACCCCTCCACTTT
>-|TRBV11-2|-|TRBJ1-6
CASSRTRGPSPLHF
TGTGCCAGCAGCCGTACAAGGGGTCCGTCACCCCTCCACTTT
>-|TRBV5-4|-|TRBJ2-5
CASSYKETQYF
TGTGCCAGCAGCTATAAAGAGACCCAGTACTTC
>-|TRBV3-1/TRBV3-2|-|TRBJ1-1
CASSQGSEAFF
TGTGCCAGCAGCCAAGGTAGTGAAGCTTTCTTT
>TRBD1|TRBV7-9|-|TRBJ2-5
CASTRATGGGETQYF
TGTGCCAGCACCCGAGCTACAGGGGGTGGGGAGACCCAGTACTTC
>-|TRBV19|-|TRBJ2-1
CASSIIGGLNEQFF
TGTGCCAGTAGTATAATCGGAGGATTGAATGAGCAGTTCTTC
>TRBD2|TRBV5-1|-|TRBJ2-3
CASSPSGTTQYF
TGCGCCAGCAGTCCTAGCGGGACTACGCAGTATTTT
>-|TRBV4-1|-|TRBJ2-7
CASSQGGGGAYEQYF
TGCGCCAGCAGCCAAGGCGGAGGGGGGGCGTACGAGCAGTACTTC
>-|TRBV29-1|-|TRBJ1-6
CSPDSLSSYNSPLHF
TGCAGCCCAGACAGCTTGAGCTCCTATAATTCACCCCTCCACTTT
>TRBD2|TRBV4-2|-|TRBJ2-3
CASSRGLAGITDTQYF
TGTGCCAGCAGCCGCGGACTAGCGGGGATTACAGATACGCAGTATTTT
>TRBD1|TRBV11-1|-|TRBJ2-7
CASSLGQGLTYEQYF
TGTGCCAGCAGCTTGGGACAGGGGCTGACCTACGAGCAGTACTTC